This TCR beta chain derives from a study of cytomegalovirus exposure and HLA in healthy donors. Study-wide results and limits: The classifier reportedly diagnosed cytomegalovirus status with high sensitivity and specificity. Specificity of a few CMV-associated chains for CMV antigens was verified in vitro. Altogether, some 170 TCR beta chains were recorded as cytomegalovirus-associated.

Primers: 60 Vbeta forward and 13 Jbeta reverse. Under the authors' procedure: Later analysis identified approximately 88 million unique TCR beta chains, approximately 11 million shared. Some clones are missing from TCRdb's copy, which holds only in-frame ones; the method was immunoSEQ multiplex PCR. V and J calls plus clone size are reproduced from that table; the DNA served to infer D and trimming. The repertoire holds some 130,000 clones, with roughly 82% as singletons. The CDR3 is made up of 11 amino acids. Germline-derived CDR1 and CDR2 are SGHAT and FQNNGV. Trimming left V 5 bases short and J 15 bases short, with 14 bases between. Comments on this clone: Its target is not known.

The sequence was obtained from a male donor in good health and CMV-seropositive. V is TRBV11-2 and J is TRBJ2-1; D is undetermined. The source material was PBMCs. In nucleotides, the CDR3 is TGTGCCAGCAGCCCCAGGCCGGTTCTGTTCTTC. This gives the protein CASSPRPVLFF.